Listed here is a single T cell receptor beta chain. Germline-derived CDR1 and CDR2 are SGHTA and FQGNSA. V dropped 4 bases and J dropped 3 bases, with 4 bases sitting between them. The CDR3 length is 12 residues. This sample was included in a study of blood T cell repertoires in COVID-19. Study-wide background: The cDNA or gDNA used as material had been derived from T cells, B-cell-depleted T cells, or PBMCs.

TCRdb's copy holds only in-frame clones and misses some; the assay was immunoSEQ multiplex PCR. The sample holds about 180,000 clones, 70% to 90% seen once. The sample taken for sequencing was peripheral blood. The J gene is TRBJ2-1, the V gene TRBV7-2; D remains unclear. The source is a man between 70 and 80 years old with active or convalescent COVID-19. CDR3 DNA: TGTGCCAGCAGCTCCTACTACAATGAGCAGTTCTTC. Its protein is CASSSYYNEQFF.